Listed here are 9 T cell receptor beta chains from one sample, sequenced in a study of T cell responses to AZD1222 COVID-19 vaccine. Data came from immunoSEQ multiplex PCR; TCRdb stores just in-frame clones and leaves some out. There are 130,000 to 150,000 clones in the sample; 75% to 85% occur only once, and around 4.3% lies in the top ten. The sample here was peripheral blood, taken on day 0 of MenACWY control vaccination. Receptor source: an adult in good health.

The chain recombines TRBV5-1 with TRBJ2-7; 12 bases agree with TRBD1. This CDR3 region has 14 residues. The V gene end was trimmed by 3 bases and the J gene end by 7 bases; junction bases not matched to a gene: 5. Germline V gene lookup returns CDR1 SGHRS and CDR2 YFSETQ. As DNA, the CDR3 is TGCGCCAGCAGCTGGGGACAGGGGGCGGGTGAGCAGTACTTC. It is translated as CASSWGQGAGEQYF.

V gene TRBV7-9 combines with J gene TRBJ1-3; D unclear. CDR1 is SEHNR, CDR2 FQNEAQ, per germline (reference sequence). The CDR3 extends over 13 amino acids. Trimming removed 1 base at V and 0 bases at J, with 1 base between. DNA for the CDR3: TGTGCCAGCAGCTTAGGCTCTGGAAACACCATATATTTT. Its translation: CASSLGSGNTIYF.

The genes are TRBV14 and TRBJ2-7; D gene uncertain. CDR3 length: 13 amino acids. The ends were cut back, 1 base at V and 3 bases at J, with 7 bases in the middle. Germline V lookup: CDR1 SGHDN, CDR2 FVKESK. The CDR3 DNA is TGTGCCAGCAGCCAAGGCACCGGCTACGAGCAGTACTTC. Protein product: CASSQGTGYEQYF.

V usage is TRBV7-8 and J usage is TRBJ1-6; perhaps TRBD1 as D (5 bases). Germline V gives CDR1 SGHVS, CDR2 FQNEAQ. Trimming left V 7 bases short and J 8 bases short, with 12 bases between. The CDR3 has 13 amino acids. The CDR3 protein is CASTDSTYSPLHF. As DNA, the CDR3 is TGTGCCAGCACTGACAGCACTTATTCACCCCTCCACTTT.

This rearrangement joins TRBV19 to TRBJ1-1; no definite D call. Trimming cost V 1 base and J 1 base, with 7 bases left between them. CDR1 LNHDA and CDR2 SQIVND come from the germline V gene (reference sequence). The CDR3 runs 14 residues. CDR3 bases: TGTGCCAGTAGTATAGGACAACCGAACACTGAAGCTTTCTTT. This encodes CASSIGQPNTEAFF.

The chain carries TRBV9 and TRBJ2-3; 12 bases match TRBD2. The length of the CDR3 is 17 residues. The junction had 5 bases not matched to a gene; V was cut back by 3 bases and J by 0 bases. CDR1 and CDR2 (germline): SGDLS, YYNGEE. The CDR3: CASSAWGTSGSTDTQYF. CDR3 nucleotides: TGTGCCAGCAGCGCTTGGGGGACTAGCGGGAGCACAGATACGCAGTATTTT.

CDR3 amino acids: CASGPGQDYEQYF. CDR3 in DNA: TGCGCCAGCGGCCCGGGACAGGACTACGAGCAGTACTTC. The rearrangement links TRBV4-1 to TRBJ2-7, with 8 bases aligning to TRBD1. Per germline, CDR1 MGHRA and CDR2 YSYEKL. CDR3 length: 13 residues. The junction had 6 bases not matched to a gene; V was cut back by 8 bases and J by 3 bases.

This clone was seen only once. The chain joins TRBV5-5 to TRBJ2-1; 10 bases are shared with TRBD1. This CDR3 comprises 15 residues. V was pared by 5 bases and J by 5 bases, with 7 bases of the junction left unmatched. Germline V gene lookup returns CDR1 SGHKS and CDR2 YYEKEE (reference sequence). The CDR3 is CASSDPGQGHNEQFF. The DNA for the CDR3 is TGTGCCAGCAGTGACCCGGGACAGGGGCACAATGAGCAGTTCTTC.

This clone was seen just once. The chain is built from TRBV3-1 (or the pseudogene TRBV3-2) and TRBJ1-2; TRBD1 might be the D (5 bases). Deletions cut 1 base from V and 4 bases from J, with 16 bases between. Germline lookup yields CDR1 LGHDT and CDR2 YNNKEL (reference sequence). This CDR3 has 16 residues. The CDR3 is CASSQGSRANPYGYTF. The CDR3 coding sequence is TGTGCCAGCAGCCAAGGGTCCAGGGCCAACCCCTATGGCTACACCTTC.